The clone carrying this T cell receptor beta chain was detected only a few times. As yet, its antigen is unknown. The record originates from a study of response to subunit inactivated influenza vaccine. V lost 3 bases, J lost 7 bases, and 16 bases lay in between. CDR1 and CDR2 (germline): DFQATT, SNEGSKA (reference sequence). This CDR3 region has 14 residues. General study results and limits: Authors suggested that a seasonal influenza vaccination recruits few new T cells each time.

TCRdb ran MiXCR on the RT-PCR reads and lists one entry per CDR3 protein. The table has 600,000 to 700,000 distinct CDR3 sequences, approximately 14% seen once; the top ten hold less than 9%. The TCR was taken from a man aged 50-59 years who received an inactivated influenza vaccine. The sample here was PBMCs from blood, taken approximately 15 days before vaccination. The V call is TRBV20-1, the J call TRBJ2-1; D is possibly TRBD1 or TRBD2 (5 bases each). The CDR3 nucleotides are TGCAGTGCTAGTGTGGGGGAGTCGAGGAATGAGCAGTTCTTC. This translates into CSASVGESRNEQFF.